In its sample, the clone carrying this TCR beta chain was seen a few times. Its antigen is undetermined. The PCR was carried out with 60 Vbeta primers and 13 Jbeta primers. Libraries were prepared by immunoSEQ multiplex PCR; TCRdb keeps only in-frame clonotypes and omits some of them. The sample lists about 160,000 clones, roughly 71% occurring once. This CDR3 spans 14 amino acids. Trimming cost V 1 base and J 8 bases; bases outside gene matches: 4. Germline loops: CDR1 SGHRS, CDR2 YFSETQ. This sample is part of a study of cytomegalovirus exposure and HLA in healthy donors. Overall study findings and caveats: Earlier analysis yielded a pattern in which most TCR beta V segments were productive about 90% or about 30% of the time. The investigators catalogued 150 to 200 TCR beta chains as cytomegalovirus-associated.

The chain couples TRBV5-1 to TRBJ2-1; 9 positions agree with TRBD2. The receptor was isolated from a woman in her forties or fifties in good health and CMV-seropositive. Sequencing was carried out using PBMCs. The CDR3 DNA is TGCGCCAGCAGCTTGAGTAGCGGGGGATATGAGCAGTTCTTC. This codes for CASSLSSGGYEQFF.